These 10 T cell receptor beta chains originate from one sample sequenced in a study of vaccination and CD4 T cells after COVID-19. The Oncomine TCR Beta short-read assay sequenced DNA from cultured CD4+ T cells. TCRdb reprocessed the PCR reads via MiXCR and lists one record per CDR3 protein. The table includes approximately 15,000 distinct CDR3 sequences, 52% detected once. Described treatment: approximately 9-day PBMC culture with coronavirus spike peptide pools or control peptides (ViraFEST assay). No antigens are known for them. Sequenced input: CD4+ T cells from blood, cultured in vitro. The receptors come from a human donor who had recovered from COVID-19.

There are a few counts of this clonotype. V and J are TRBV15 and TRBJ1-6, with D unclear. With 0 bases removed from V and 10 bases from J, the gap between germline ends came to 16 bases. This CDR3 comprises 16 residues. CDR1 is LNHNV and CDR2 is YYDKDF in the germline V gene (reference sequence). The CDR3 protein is CATSRDRTVNGSPLHF. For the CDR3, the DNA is TGTGCCACCAGCAGAGATCGGACGGTTAACGGATCACCCCTCCACTTT.

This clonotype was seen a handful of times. The DNA for the CDR3 is TGCAGTGCTAGAGATCGGGGGGACAGGGCCTATGGCTACACCTTC. The encoded protein is CSARDRGDRAYGYTF. V is TRBV20-1 and J is TRBJ1-2; TRBD1 aligns across 9 bases. Germline CDR1 and CDR2: DFQATT and SNEGSKA (reference sequence). V shed 0 bases and J 4 bases; nucleotides not matched to a gene: 6. CDR3 size: 15 residues.

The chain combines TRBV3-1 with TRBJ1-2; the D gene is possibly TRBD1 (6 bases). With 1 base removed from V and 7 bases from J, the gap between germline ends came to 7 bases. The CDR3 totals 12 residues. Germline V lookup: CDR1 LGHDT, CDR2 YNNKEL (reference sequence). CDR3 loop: CASSQGDTGYTF. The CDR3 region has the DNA TGTGCCAGCAGCCAAGGGGACACTGGCTACACCTTC. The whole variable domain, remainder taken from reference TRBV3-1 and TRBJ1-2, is DTAVSQTPKYLVTQMGNDKSIKCEQNLGHDTMYWYKQDSKKFLKIMFSYNNKELIINETVPNRFSPKSPDKAHLNLHINSLELGDSAVYFCASSQGDTGYTFGSGTRLTVV.

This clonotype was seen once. The CDR3 loop is CASSRIGGYEQYF. In DNA, the CDR3 is TGTGCCAGTAGTAGGATTGGTGGATACGAGCAGTACTTC. V gene TRBV19 combines with J gene TRBJ2-7, with D hard to call. The CDR3 totals 13 residues. CDR1 LNHDA and CDR2 SQIVND come from the germline V gene (reference sequence). Deletions cut 4 bases from V and 4 bases from J, with 11 bases between.

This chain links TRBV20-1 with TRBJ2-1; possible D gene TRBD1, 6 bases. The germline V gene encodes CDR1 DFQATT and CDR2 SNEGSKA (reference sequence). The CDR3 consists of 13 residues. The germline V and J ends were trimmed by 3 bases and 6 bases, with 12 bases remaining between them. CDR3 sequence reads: CSASKQGPNEQFF. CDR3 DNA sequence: TGCAGTGCTAGCAAACAGGGCCCCAATGAGCAGTTCTTC.

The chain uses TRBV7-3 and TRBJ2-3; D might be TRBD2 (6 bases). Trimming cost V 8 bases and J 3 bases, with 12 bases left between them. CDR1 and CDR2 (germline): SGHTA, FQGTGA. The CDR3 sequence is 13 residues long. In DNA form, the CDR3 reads TGTGCCAGCGGGCGGGATCAAACAGATACGCAGTATTTT. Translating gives CASGRDQTDTQYF.

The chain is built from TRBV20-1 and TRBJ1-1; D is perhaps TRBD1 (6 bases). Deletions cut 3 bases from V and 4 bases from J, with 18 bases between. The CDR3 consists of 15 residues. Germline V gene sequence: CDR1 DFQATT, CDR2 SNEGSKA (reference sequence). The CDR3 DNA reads TGCAGTGCTAGTCTTCCGGGGGCGAGGGGCACTGAAGCTTTCTTT. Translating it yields CSASLPGARGTEAFF.

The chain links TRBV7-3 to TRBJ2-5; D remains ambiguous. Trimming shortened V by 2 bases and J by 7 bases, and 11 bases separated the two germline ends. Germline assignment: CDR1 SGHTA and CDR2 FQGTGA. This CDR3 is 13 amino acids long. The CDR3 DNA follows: TGTGCCAGCAGCTTAGTCGGGCCGGGGACCCAGTACTTC. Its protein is CASSLVGPGTQYF.

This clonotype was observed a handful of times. This chain's CDR3 is CASNLGSTDTQYF. CDR3 DNA sequence: TGTGCCAGCAATTTAGGAAGCACAGATACGCAGTATTTT. The chain links TRBV2 to TRBJ2-3; no definite D call. The germline V gene has CDR1 SNHLY and CDR2 FYNNEI. V gave up 7 bases and J gave up 0 bases, with 8 bases separating them. This CDR3 region has 13 residues.

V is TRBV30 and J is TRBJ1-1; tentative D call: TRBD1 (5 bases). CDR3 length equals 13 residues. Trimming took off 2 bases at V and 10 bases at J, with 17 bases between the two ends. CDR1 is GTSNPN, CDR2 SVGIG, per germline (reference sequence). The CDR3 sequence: CAWSRDSRVGAFF. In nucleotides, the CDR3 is TGTGCCTGGAGTAGGGACTCCCGAGTCGGAGCTTTCTTT.